A single sample gave rise to the 23 T cell receptor beta chains below, sequenced in a study of control samples from healthy donors and cancer patients. TCRdb keeps only in-frame clones here, not all; method: immunoSEQ multiplex PCR. Of roughly 130,000 clones detected, 93% appear once; the ten largest clones hold under 2%. The specimen sequenced was PBMCs. The receptor source for this set is a man in his forties or fifties with head and neck cancer.

This chain joins TRBV5-4 and TRBJ1-1; possibly TRBD1 for D (5 bases). Trimming stripped 2 bases from V and 9 bases from J, with 11 bases between. Looked up from germline, CDR1 is SGHNT and CDR2 is YYREEE (reference sequence). The CDR3 covers 12 residues. The CDR3 reads CASSLPRAKAFF. CDR3 DNA: TGTGCCAGCAGCTTACCCAGGGCCAAAGCTTTCTTT.

The chain combines TRBV11-3 with TRBJ2-7, with TRBD1 matching over 7 bases. The germline gives CDR1 SGHNT, CDR2 YENEEA. J gave up 3 bases and V 9 bases, and 14 bases lay outside the gene matches. The CDR3 is made up of 15 amino acids. The CDR3 DNA is TGTGCCAGTCCACTCTCGACAGGGTGGAGCTACGAGCAGTACTTC. Translation gives CASPLSTGWSYEQYF.

V is TRBV28 and J is TRBJ1-2; D is unresolved. Trimming stripped 8 bases from V and 2 bases from J, with 9 bases between. The CDR3 runs to 12 residues. CDR1 and CDR2 from the germline V gene are MDHEN and SYDVKM. The CDR3 protein is CASRATNYGYTF. The CDR3 DNA reads TGTGCCAGCCGGGCCACCAACTATGGCTACACCTTC.

This sequence joins TRBV5-4 and TRBJ2-5; D is perhaps TRBD1 or TRBD2 (5 bases each). The germline V and J ends were trimmed by 2 bases and 4 bases, with 18 bases remaining between them. Germline V gives CDR1 SGHNT, CDR2 YYREEE (reference sequence). The CDR3 length is 16 residues. CDR3 amino acids: CASSFPGSPGGETQYF. The CDR3 DNA follows: TGTGCCAGCAGCTTTCCGGGGTCGCCTGGGGGAGAGACCCAGTACTTC.

In DNA form, the CDR3 reads TGTGCCAGCAGTTCGGTCATGAGCTCCTACGAGCAGTACTTC. It translates to CASSSVMSSYEQYF. The chain uses TRBV27 and TRBJ2-7; D remains ambiguous. CDR3 size: 14 residues. Trimming removed 4 bases at V and 0 bases at J, with 10 bases between. Looked up from germline, CDR1 is MNHEY and CDR2 is SMNVEV (reference sequence).

The rearrangement links TRBV5-1 to TRBJ1-6; D might be TRBD1 (5 bases). The germline CDR1 and CDR2 sequences are SGHRS and YFSETQ. Trimming pared 4 bases from V and 10 bases from J, leaving 15 bases between. The CDR3 has 14 amino acids. CDR3 sequence (DNA): TGCGCCAGCAGCCCCGATCGGGGGTACTCACCCCTCCACTTT. It is translated as CASSPDRGYSPLHF.

The CDR3 bases are TGTGCCAGCGGTTATGACCCCTCTGAAGCTTTCTTT. Translation gives CASGYDPSEAFF. V gene TRBV5-6 combines with J gene TRBJ1-1; D gene ambiguous. Germline V lookup: CDR1 SGHDT, CDR2 YYEEEE. Trimming removed 7 bases at V and 6 bases at J, with 13 bases between. CDR3 size: 12 residues.

The chain is built from TRBV5-4 and TRBJ2-3; D is uncertain. CDR3 size: 16 residues. CDR1 and CDR2 (germline): SGHNT, YYREEE (reference sequence). The V end lost 4 bases, the J end lost 2 bases, and 17 bases lay between the germline ends. This CDR3 reads CASSPLSAFNTDTQYF. The CDR3 nucleotides are TGTGCCAGCAGCCCACTCTCGGCCTTCAACACAGATACGCAGTATTTT. Together with reference TRBV5-4 and TRBJ2-3, the CDR3 gives the full variable domain: ETGVTQSPTHLIKTRGQQVTLRCSSQSGHNTVSWYQQALGQGPQFIFQYYREEENGRGNFPPRFSGLQFPNYSSELNVNALELDDSALYLCASSPLSAFNTDTQYFGPGTRLTVL.

DNA for the CDR3: TGTGCCAGCAGCTTATTAGGGGTGGAGACCCAGTACTTC. It is translated as CASSLLGVETQYF. The chain uses TRBV7-7 and TRBJ2-5, with D maybe TRBD1 (5 bases). V lost 2 bases, J lost 5 bases, and 9 bases lay in between. The CDR3 has 13 amino acids. The V gene's germline CDR1 is SSHAT and CDR2 FNYEAQ (reference sequence).

The chain combines TRBV5-4 with TRBJ2-7; possible D gene TRBD1, 5 bases. The CDR3 has 15 residues. The V end was cut by 0 bases, the J end by 2 bases, with 12 bases between. The germline gives CDR1 SGHNT, CDR2 YYREEE (reference sequence). CDR3 sequence (DNA): TGTGCCAGCAGCTTGGACAGGATTGTCCCCTACGAGCAGTACTTC. Protein product: CASSLDRIVPYEQYF.

The chain is built from TRBV12-3 or TRBV12-4 and TRBJ1-2, with TRBD1 matching over 9 bases. V was pared by 5 bases and J by 4 bases, with 2 bases of the junction left unmatched. The CDR3 is 13 residues long. The CDR3 nucleotides are TGTGCCAGCAGTCCGACAGGGGGCTATGGCTACACCTTC. It encodes CASSPTGGYGYTF.

The chain carries TRBV28 and TRBJ1-5; D remains ambiguous. Trimming cost V 7 bases and J 6 bases, with 13 bases left between them. Germline-derived CDR1 and CDR2 are MDHEN and SYDVKM. CDR3 length equals 13 residues. The CDR3, as DNA: TGTGCCAGCACTGGCCAGGAGTTTCAGCCCCAGCATTTT. It specifies CASTGQEFQPQHF.

The J gene is TRBJ2-7, the V gene TRBV30; D is perhaps TRBD1 or TRBD2 (6 bases each). Per germline, CDR1 GTSNPN and CDR2 SVGIG (reference sequence). Trimming left V 0 bases short and J 2 bases short, with 11 bases between. The CDR3 has 14 residues. CDR3 nucleotides: TGTGCCTGGAGTGTAGGAGGGGGTGCCTACGAGCAGTACTTC. Protein: CAWSVGGGAYEQYF.

The gene calls are TRBV4-1 and TRBJ1-2; no reliable D call. This CDR3 contains 18 residues. The V end lost 0 bases, the J end lost 3 bases, and 20 bases lay between the germline ends. Per the germline V gene, CDR1 is MGHRA and CDR2 is YSYEKL. The DNA of the CDR3 is TGCGCCAGCAGCCAAGATGACCTTGCTGACGGAGCCCACTATGGCTACACCTTC. The encoded protein is CASSQDDLADGAHYGYTF.

The genes are TRBV19 and TRBJ1-4; D is possibly TRBD1 (6 bases). Germline CDR1 reads LNHDA; CDR2 reads SQIVND (reference sequence). Trimming cost V 7 bases and J 8 bases, with 20 bases left between them. The CDR3 sequence is 15 residues long. CDR3 in DNA: TGTGCCAGTAAGAAAATAGGGGGAGAGGAGGAAAAACTGTTTTTT. The encoded protein is CASKKIGGEEEKLFF.

V gene TRBV5-1 combines with J gene TRBJ2-1; D not certain. CDR1 and CDR2 from the germline V gene are SGHRS and YFSETQ. CDR3 length: 12 amino acids. V dropped 4 bases and J dropped 6 bases, with 8 bases sitting between them. CDR3 amino acids: CASSPRVNEQFF. The DNA of the CDR3 is TGCGCCAGCAGCCCAAGGGTCAATGAGCAGTTCTTC.

The sample holds one count of this clone. CDR3 coding DNA: TGTGCCAGCAGTTACTCGGGGATCGGGAACTATGGCTACACCTTC. It yields the protein CASSYSGIGNYGYTF. The chain has TRBV6-6 and TRBJ1-2; unclear D gene. The CDR3 runs to 15 residues. Trimming took 0 bases from V and 2 from J, leaving 10 bases between them. In germline, CDR1 is MNHNY, CDR2 SVGAGI (reference sequence).

The chain recombines TRBV2 with TRBJ1-2; 8 nucleotides align to TRBD1. Germline CDR1 and CDR2: SNHLY and FYNNEI. This CDR3 contains 16 residues. V was pared by 3 bases and J by 3 bases, with 9 bases of the junction left unmatched. CDR3 region: CASSENRRGQDYGYTF. The DNA of the CDR3 is TGTGCCAGCAGTGAGAACCGTCGGGGACAGGACTATGGCTACACCTTC.

The sample holds one count of this clone. The V call is TRBV27, the J call TRBJ2-2, with D unclear. Looked up from germline, CDR1 is MNHEY and CDR2 is SMNVEV (reference sequence). Trimming took off 3 bases at V and 2 bases at J, with 10 bases between the two ends. This CDR3 contains 15 residues. The CDR3 spells CASSFGWGNTGELFF. In DNA, the CDR3 is TGTGCCAGCAGTTTTGGTTGGGGAAACACCGGGGAGCTGTTTTTT.

CDR3 nucleotide sequence: TGTGCCAGCGAGAGCGGCTCCTACAATGAGCAGTTCTTC. Translated, it gives CASESGSYNEQFF. V and J are TRBV6-6 and TRBJ2-1; the D gene is possibly TRBD2 (5 bases). CDR1 is MNHNY and CDR2 is SVGAGI in the germline V gene (reference sequence). This CDR3 has 13 amino acids. V dropped 8 bases and J dropped 0 bases, with 8 bases sitting between them.

CDR3: CASILWGDMNTEAFF. In nucleotides, the CDR3 is TGTGCCAGCATCCTCTGGGGGGACATGAACACTGAAGCTTTCTTT. This sequence joins TRBV28 and TRBJ1-1, with TRBD1 as a possible D gene (6 bases). V was cut by 7 bases and J by 0 bases, with 15 bases left in between. CDR1 and CDR2 from the germline V gene are MDHEN and SYDVKM. The CDR3 extends over 15 amino acids. The full variable domain, its missing parts supplied by reference TRBV28 and TRBJ1-1, is DVKVTQSSRYLVKRTGEKVFLECVQDMDHENMFWYRQDPGLGLRLIYFSYDVKMKEKGDIPEGYSVSREKKERFSLILESASTNQTSMYLCASILWGDMNTEAFFGQGTRLTVV.

V gene TRBV19 combines with J gene TRBJ1-1, with D possibly matching TRBD1 (6 bases). V lost 5 bases, J lost 0 bases, and 10 bases lay in between. Germline V gene lookup returns CDR1 LNHDA and CDR2 SQIVND (reference sequence). The CDR3 loop spans 14 amino acids. This CDR3 reads CASSPWTVNTEAFF. CDR3 nucleotides: TGTGCCAGTAGTCCCTGGACAGTGAACACTGAAGCTTTCTTT.

This clone was counted once. The genes are TRBV5-1 and TRBJ1-2; TRBD1 matches 7 bases. The CDR3 extends over 13 amino acids. CDR1 SGHRS and CDR2 YFSETQ come from the germline V gene. Trimming cost V 5 bases and J 8 bases; bases outside gene matches: 9. The CDR3 DNA reads as TGCGCCAGCAGATTGACAGGGAAAGAAGGCTACACCTTC. Translating gives CASRLTGKEGYTF. The whole variable domain, remainder taken from reference TRBV5-1 and TRBJ1-2, is KAGVTQTPRYLIKTRGQQVTLSCSPISGHRSVSWYQQTPGQGLQFLFEYFSETQRNKGNFPGRFSGRQFSNSRSEMNVSTLELGDSALYLCASRLTGKEGYTFGSGTRLTVV.